This T cell receptor beta chain was obtained from a study of breast tumors, draining lymph nodes, adjacent tissues. Notes on the study in general: Compared with basal-like, luminal-like tumors shared significantly more repertoire with nontumor tissue. Tumor T cell lymph node origin was a supported hypothesis, not proven.

Breast cancer patients provided tissue from their axillary draining lymph nodes. One entry per CDR3 protein results from TCRdb running MiXCR on the multiplex PCR reads. The sample lists approximately 300,000 distinct CDR3 sequences, roughly 31% occurring once. Looked up from germline, CDR1 is LGHDT and CDR2 is YNNKEL (reference sequence). The CDR3 is 15 residues long. With 6 bases clipped from V and 4 bases from J, the junction kept 6 bases outside the gene matches. This clonotype was seen a handful of times. Its antigen is unidentified. The TCR originated in a female donor with breast cancer. Some clones in this sample may be carry-over from other donors' samples. Sequenced sample: axillary lymph node tissue. V is TRBV3-1 and J is TRBJ2-5; 12 nucleotides match TRBD2. The CDR3 here is CASSLQTSGRETQYF. The CDR3 nucleotides are TGTGCCAGCAGTCTACAGACTAGCGGGAGAGAGACCCAGTACTTC.